This TCR beta chain was retrieved from a study of blood T cells in healthy people across ages. The study, taken as a whole, reports: Not knowing donor CMV status may have confounded expanded clonotype changes. Investigators viewed diversity estimates from one million T cells as underestimates, the study reported.

The CDR3 runs to 15 residues. V lost 0 bases, J lost 0 bases, and 7 bases lay in between. CDR1 is MNHNS, CDR2 SASEGT, per germline. Notes on this clonotype: What it binds is not known.

Primed by a sample-barcoded 5' primer and a J-beta primer mix, a second PCR proceeded for 7 to 11 cycles. One entry per CDR3 protein, called by TCRdb with MiXCR from the 5' RACE reads. The sample carries about 1.8 million distinct CDR3 sequences, around half recorded once. Input material: blood. V and J are TRBV6-1 and TRBJ2-3; D is unclear. The clonotype originates from a woman aged 40 to 49 in good health. The CDR3 loop is CASSEAIGSTDTQYF. CDR3 nucleotide sequence: TGTGCCAGCAGTGAAGCTATCGGGAGCACAGATACGCAGTATTTT.